These 30 T cell receptor beta chains share one sample of origin, sequenced in a study of blood T cell repertoires in COVID-19. TCRdb's table, derived via immunoSEQ multiplex PCR, lists solely in-frame clones and lacks some. The data hold about 93,000 clones, with about nine tenths observed a single time. The sample comprised peripheral blood. These TCRs come from a human donor with active COVID-19. The donor label of this sample is uncertain.

This clone has more than one count but fewer than ten. This chain uses TRBV1 with TRBJ2-1; TRBD2, the D gene given by the table, was not confirmed from the DNA. TRBV1 is a listed pseudogene. The CDR3 runs to 21 residues. CDR3 DNA sequence: TGCACCAGCAGCCAAGAAACCCCCGGGACTAGCGGGGGGGTCCCCTACAATGAGCAGTTCTTC. It codes for CTSSQETPGTSGGVPYNEQFF.

The V gene is TRBV4-3, the J gene TRBJ2-5; perhaps TRBD2 as D (6 bases). The CDR3 is made up of 16 amino acids. Germline CDR1 LGHNA, CDR2 YSLEER. V lost 0 bases to trimming and J lost 2 bases, with 13 bases between them. CDR3 residues: CASSQEALRGQETQYF. The CDR3 coding sequence is TGCGCCAGCAGCCAAGAGGCCCTACGGGGGCAAGAGACCCAGTACTTC.

A few counts support this clone. The chain recombines TRBV5-1 with TRBJ2-3; tentatively, D is TRBD1 (6 bases). This CDR3 is built from 14 residues. Trimming left V 4 bases short and J 6 bases short, with 15 bases between. Per the germline V gene, CDR1 is SGHRS and CDR2 is YFSETQ. CDR3 loop: CASSLDSGGDTQYF. CDR3 nucleotide sequence: TGCGCCAGCAGCCTGGACAGCGGCGGGGATACGCAGTATTTT. The whole variable domain, remainder taken from reference TRBV5-1 and TRBJ2-3, is KAGVTQTPRYLIKTRGQQVTLSCSPISGHRSVSWYQQTPGQGLQFLFEYFSETQRNKGNFPGRFSGRQFSNSRSEMNVSTLELGDSALYLCASSLDSGGDTQYFGPGTRLTVL.

A few counts support this clone. The rearrangement links TRBV7-2 to TRBJ1-1; D possibly corresponds to TRBD1 (6 bases). V lost 4 bases and J 5 bases, leaving 11 bases between the germline ends. The CDR3 runs 13 residues. In germline, CDR1 is SGHTA, CDR2 FQGNSA. The CDR3 spells CASSSRGGTEAFF. The CDR3 DNA sequence: TGTGCCAGCAGCTCGAGGGGGGGGACTGAAGCTTTCTTT.

The rearrangement uses TRBV28 and TRBJ1-4, with a weak D call TRBD1 (5 bases). Germline V gene sequence: CDR1 MDHEN, CDR2 SYDVKM. CDR3 length equals 12 residues. V lost 6 bases, J lost 12 bases, and 14 bases lay in between. CDR3: CASRGGTEELFF. Here the CDR3 DNA reads TGTGCCAGCAGGGGAGGGACTGAGGAACTGTTTTTT.

The chain carries TRBV2 and TRBJ2-7; tentative D call: TRBD1 (5 bases). Trimming shortened V by 4 bases and J by 4 bases, and 5 bases separated the two germline ends. The CDR3 length is 11 residues. CDR1 is SNHLY, CDR2 FYNNEI, per germline. CDR3 protein: CASSGQYEQYF. CDR3 DNA sequence: TGTGCCAGCAGTGGACAGTACGAGCAGTACTTC.

V and J are TRBV6-5 and TRBJ2-2; 8 nucleotides align to TRBD2. The V and J ends lost 4 bases and 5 bases, in that order; junction bases with no gene match: 3. CDR3 size: 14 residues. CDR1 is MNHEY, CDR2 SVGAGI, per germline. The CDR3 region is CASSFGLATGELFF. The DNA of the CDR3 is TGTGCCAGCAGTTTTGGACTAGCTACCGGGGAGCTGTTTTTT.

This CDR3 is CASSPPIGVPGNTIYF. CDR3 in DNA: TGTGCCAGCAGTCCTCCTATCGGGGTGCCTGGAAACACCATATATTTT. The V call is TRBV28, the J call TRBJ1-3, with unresolved D. The V gene lost 5 bases and the J gene lost 2 bases, with 16 bases spanning the gap. The germline gives CDR1 MDHEN, CDR2 SYDVKM. The CDR3 runs 16 residues.

J is TRBJ1-2 and V is TRBV12-3 or TRBV12-4; 8 positions agree with TRBD1. V trimming: 6 bases; J trimming: 5 bases; junction bases outside the gene matches: 5. The CDR3 spans 13 residues. The CDR3 here is CASSRDRQYGYTF. The CDR3 DNA reads TGTGCCAGCAGCCGGGACAGGCAGTATGGCTACACCTTC.

V usage is TRBV5-8 and J usage is TRBJ2-3, with D perhaps TRBD1 (5 bases). This CDR3 has 13 amino acids. Germline V gene sequence: CDR1 SGHTS, CDR2 YDEGEE. V lost 2 bases and J 8 bases, leaving 12 bases between the germline ends. CDR3 bases: TGTGCCAGCAGCTTATATCAGGGTCTTACGCAGTATTTT. Its protein is CASSLYQGLTQYF.

J is TRBJ2-5 and V is TRBV19, with a tentative D call TRBD1 (6 bases). CDR3 length equals 13 residues. Between the trimmed V and J ends, which lost 6 bases and 4 bases, there was a span of 12 bases. CDR1 is LNHDA, CDR2 SQIVND, per germline (reference sequence). This CDR3 reads CASSILRGETQYF. The CDR3 nucleotides read TGTGCCAGTAGCATACTCAGGGGAGAGACCCAGTACTTC.

This chain joins TRBV4-3 and TRBJ2-7; D is unresolved. CDR1 is LGHNA and CDR2 is YSLEER in the germline V gene. CDR3 length: 13 residues. The ends were cut back, 4 bases at V and 2 bases at J, with 9 bases in the middle. The CDR3 coding sequence is TGCGCCAGCAGCCTATATACGGCCTACGAGCAGTACTTC. Its protein product is CASSLYTAYEQYF.

The rearrangement joins TRBV10-1 to TRBJ1-2, with a weak D call TRBD1 (6 bases). CDR1 and CDR2 (germline): WNHNN, SYGVQD (reference sequence). This CDR3 has 13 residues. V gave up 5 bases and J gave up 8 bases, with 15 bases separating them. CDR3 amino acids: CASSPTHRAGYTF. DNA of the CDR3: TGCGCCAGCAGTCCAACCCACAGGGCCGGCTACACCTTC.

The chain carries TRBV6-6 and TRBJ1-5; 9 positions agree with TRBD1. V lost 4 bases, J lost 4 bases, and 8 bases stayed unmatched. Germline V CDR1 and CDR2: MNHNY, SVGAGI (reference sequence). This CDR3 spans 16 amino acids. The CDR3 DNA reads as TGTGCCAGCAGTTCGACGGACAGGGGAACAAATCAGCCCCAGCATTTT. Its translation: CASSSTDRGTNQPQHF.

Concerning this clone: An end of the junction does not agree with germline; a read error may underlie this. CDR3 in DNA: TGTGCCAGCAGCCTTGACAGGGCCTTGGGGGTACACTTC. Protein product: CASSLDRALGVHF. The chain has TRBV12-3 or TRBV12-4 and TRBJ2-7; 7 bases align to TRBD1. The CDR3 runs 13 residues.

The CDR3 DNA sequence: TGTGCCAGCAGTGACAGGGGGCATTCACCCCTCCACTTT. Protein: CASSDRGHSPLHF. The chain employs TRBV6-4 and TRBJ1-6; 7 nucleotides agree with TRBD1. V lost 2 bases to trimming and J lost 8 bases; unmatched junction nucleotides: 0. CDR3 length: 13 amino acids. Germline loops: CDR1 MRHNA, CDR2 SNTAGT.

The J gene is TRBJ2-5, the V gene TRBV5-1; TRBD2 matches 14 bases. The CDR3 is 16 amino acids. Germline loops: CDR1 SGHRS, CDR2 YFSETQ. With V trimmed by 3 bases and J by 4 bases, 5 bases remained unmatched. Here the CDR3 DNA reads TGCGCCAGCAGCTCGCGGACTAGCGGGGGGTCAGAGACCCAGTACTTC. Its protein product is CASSSRTSGGSETQYF.

This rearrangement joins TRBV27 to TRBJ1-2, with 9 nucleotides matching TRBD1. The CDR3 contains 15 residues. With 0 bases clipped from V and 8 bases from J, the junction kept 7 bases outside the gene matches. The germline CDR1 and CDR2 sequences are MNHEY and SMNVEV (reference sequence). For the CDR3, the DNA is TGTGCCAGCAGTTTATCCTGGCGGGACAGGGACGGCTACACCTTC. Translating it yields CASSLSWRDRDGYTF.

The CDR3: CAWVTAGTGNPSDNVLTF. In nucleotides, the CDR3 is TGTGCCTGGGTCACTGCCGGGACAGGGAACCCCTCCGACAACGTCCTGACTTTC. The chain joins TRBV30 to TRBJ2-6, with 9 nucleotides matching TRBD1. J was trimmed by 9 bases and V by 5 bases; bases with no gene match: 20. The CDR3 contains 18 residues. Germline lookup yields CDR1 GTSNPN and CDR2 SVGIG (reference sequence). The full variable domain, completed using reference TRBV30 and TRBJ2-6, is SQTIHQWPATLVQPVGSPLSLECTVEGTSNPNLYWYRQAAGRGLQLLFYSVGIGQISSEVPQNLSASRPQDRQFILSSKKLLLSDSGFYLCAWVTAGTGNPSDNVLTFGAGSRLTVL.

The J gene is TRBJ2-3, the V gene TRBV6-6; 9 bases match TRBD2. The junction had 6 bases not matched to a gene; V was cut back by 5 bases and J by 0 bases. This CDR3 region has 16 residues. Per the germline V gene, CDR1 is MNHNY and CDR2 is SVGAGI (reference sequence). The CDR3 DNA sequence: TGTGCCAGCAGTCGAGCCCTAGCGGGGAGCACAGATACGCAGTATTTT. Translating it yields CASSRALAGSTDTQYF.

With respect to this clone: Different DNA sequences within this sample yield the same CDR3. The chain joins TRBV6-5 to TRBJ2-5; TRBD1 agrees at 11 bases. The CDR3 covers 15 residues. Germline V gene sequence: CDR1 MNHEY, CDR2 SVGAGI. With V trimmed by 6 bases and J by 2 bases, 5 bases remained unmatched. CDR3 amino acids: CASSIGTGGQETQYF. As DNA, the CDR3 is TGTGCCAGCAGCATCGGGACAGGGGGACAAGAGACCCAGTACTTC.

The rearrangement joins TRBV5-4 to TRBJ2-3, with 7 bases identical to TRBD2. The CDR3 contains 15 residues. V was pared by 4 bases and J by 3 bases, with 8 bases of the junction left unmatched. Germline V lookup: CDR1 SGHNT, CDR2 YYREEE (reference sequence). CDR3 nucleotide sequence: TGTGCCAGCAGCCGGGGACTACTGATAACAGATACGCAGTATTTT. Its translation is CASSRGLLITDTQYF.

This chain connects TRBV6-5 to TRBJ2-7; D possibly corresponds to TRBD2 (6 bases). V dropped 10 bases and J dropped 3 bases, with 16 bases sitting between them. The germline V gene has CDR1 MNHEY and CDR2 SVGAGI. The CDR3 covers 13 residues. The CDR3 protein is CATAGGVIYEQYF. The CDR3 nucleotides are TGTGCCACCGCGGGCGGGGTTATCTACGAGCAGTACTTC.

The rearrangement joins TRBV30 to TRBJ2-7; 11 nucleotides agree with TRBD1. The CDR3 contains 13 residues. The germline CDR1 and CDR2 sequences are GTSNPN and SVGIG (reference sequence). Unmatched junction bases numbered 8, after V lost 3 bases and J lost 10 bases. The CDR3 sequence: CAWSTTGTGGQYF. CDR3 coding DNA: TGTGCCTGGAGCACGACAGGGACAGGGGGACAGTACTTC.

The sample holds one count of this clone. V gene TRBV5-4 combines with J gene TRBJ2-4; possible D gene TRBD2, 7 bases. Germline V CDR1 and CDR2: SGHNT, YYREEE (reference sequence). V shed 0 bases and J shed 0 bases, with 13 bases lying between them. This CDR3 contains 17 residues. CDR3 bases: TGTGCCAGCAGCTTGGGAGTCGGGGGGCTAGCCAAAAACATTCAGTACTTC. It specifies CASSLGVGGLAKNIQYF.

The V gene is TRBV5-8, the J gene TRBJ1-2; 11 bases match TRBD1. V shed 7 bases, J shed 5 bases, and the junction held 7 bases outside the gene matches. The V gene's germline CDR1 is SGHTS and CDR2 YDEGEE. The CDR3 is made up of 14 amino acids. The DNA for the CDR3 is TGTGCCAGCTGGACAGGGGGCATGGGGTATGGCTACACCTTC. Its protein product is CASWTGGMGYGYTF.

The chain uses TRBV5-1 and TRBJ2-3, with 9 positions matching TRBD1. CDR3 size: 13 residues. Trimming removed 4 bases from V and 9 bases from J; junction bases left unmatched: 6. Germline V CDR1 and CDR2: SGHRS, YFSETQ. Here the CDR3 reads CASSPGDRETQYF. CDR3 bases: TGCGCCAGCAGCCCTGGGGACAGGGAAACGCAGTATTTT.

The chain links TRBV11-3 to TRBJ2-5, with a possible D match to TRBD2 (5 bases). V shed 2 bases and J shed 5 bases, with 15 bases lying between them. Germline V gives CDR1 SGHNT, CDR2 YENEEA. The CDR3 runs to 15 residues. The CDR3 region has the DNA TGTGCCAGCAGCTTATGGAACGGGGATCACGAGACCCAGTACTTC. Its protein is CASSLWNGDHETQYF.

The V gene is TRBV6-2 or TRBV6-3, the J gene TRBJ1-1, with no clear D. V dropped 1 base and J dropped 5 bases, with 5 bases sitting between them. Looked up from germline, CDR1 is MNHEY and CDR2 is SVGEGT. This CDR3 is 12 amino acids long. CDR3 sequence: CASSYLRTEAFF. DNA for the CDR3: TGTGCCAGCAGTTACTTGAGGACTGAAGCTTTCTTT.

This clone was observed a single time. The rearrangement joins TRBV6-5 to TRBJ2-7, with 10 bases fitting TRBD2. The CDR3 sequence is 15 residues long. Germline V gene data show CDR1 as MNHEY and CDR2 as SVGAGI. V was pared by 2 bases and J by 6 bases, with 7 bases of the junction left unmatched. CDR3 sequence: CASSYQAGGPVEQYF. The CDR3 coding sequence is TGTGCCAGCAGTTACCAAGCGGGGGGGCCGGTCGAGCAGTACTTC.